This T cell receptor beta chain was recorded in a study of T-cell reconstitution after alpha-beta-depleted transplantation in children. This clonotype was seen at least ten times. Its cognate antigen is unknown. Preparation of the TCRbeta library used unique molecular identifiers. TCRdb reprocessed the PCR reads with MiXCR, giving one entry per CDR3 protein. The sample consists of some 260,000 distinct CDR3 sequences, roughly 25% of them appearing once. Study-level results: One year after transplant, T-cell counts and diversity came mostly from newly produced T cells. Several hundred expanded graft clones reportedly supplied alpha-beta T cells about two months after transplant. Some patients showed high day-60 TCRbeta diversity, which derived from surviving recipient T cells and thymic progenitors.

The CDR3 consists of 13 residues. Germline CDR1 is SNHLY and CDR2 is FYNNEI. Germline trimming cut 7 bases from V and 2 bases from J; bases unmatched to any gene: 4. The chain is built from TRBV2 and TRBJ2-7; 8 bases match TRBD2. The receptor was derived from a female patient aged 2-10 years who had a stem cell transplant for congenital amegakaryocytic thrombocytopenia, so the T cells may come from the graft donor. The starting material was PBMCs, mostly from graft donor cells, obtained 360 days after TCRalphabeta/CD19-depleted stem cell transplant. The CDR3 sequence: CASTRGLAYEQYF. As DNA, the CDR3 is TGTGCCAGCACAAGGGGACTAGCCTACGAGCAGTACTTC.